A single sample is the source of the 2 T cell receptor beta chains below, sequenced in a study of patients and donors after allogeneic stem cell transplantation (dated by TCRdb to 2018 to 2021). Receptors were amplified or captured by RT-PCR. The sequencer was a NextSeq 550. TCRdb reprocessed the public reads (quality trimming at Q25 with fastp, clone calling with MiXCR) and kept in-frame beta chains. A single entry per CDR3 protein holds the most common genes and DNA from its merged rows. The sample table shows more than 850,000 distinct CDR3 sequences, and approximately 18% are seen once. The top ten constitute 5.5% to 6.5% of the sample. The sequencing input was blood, either unsorted or a sorted T cell fraction (not recorded which). The receptors come from a human donor who was either an allogeneic HSCT recipient or a stem cell or donor lymphocyte infusion donor (not recorded which). It is not recorded whose cells these are; they may come from a transplant donor.

This chain joins TRBV20-1 and TRBJ2-7; D uncertain. The ends were cut back, 2 bases at V and 3 bases at J, with 8 bases in the middle. CDR1 DFQATT and CDR2 SNEGSKA come from the germline V gene (reference sequence). CDR3 size: 12 residues. The CDR3, as DNA: TGCAGTGCTAGAAAGGCGCGCTACGAGCAGTACTTC. Encoded protein: CSARKARYEQYF.

The chain has TRBV7-3 and TRBJ2-2; TRBD2 aligns across 14 bases. Germline-derived CDR1 and CDR2 are SGHTA and FQGTGA. The CDR3 totals 18 residues. V gave up 1 base and J gave up 4 bases; unmatched junction bases: 5. The CDR3 sequence is CASSLKGTSGGTTGELFF. CDR3 DNA: TGTGCCAGCAGCTTAAAAGGGACTAGCGGGGGAACCACCGGGGAGCTGTTTTTT.